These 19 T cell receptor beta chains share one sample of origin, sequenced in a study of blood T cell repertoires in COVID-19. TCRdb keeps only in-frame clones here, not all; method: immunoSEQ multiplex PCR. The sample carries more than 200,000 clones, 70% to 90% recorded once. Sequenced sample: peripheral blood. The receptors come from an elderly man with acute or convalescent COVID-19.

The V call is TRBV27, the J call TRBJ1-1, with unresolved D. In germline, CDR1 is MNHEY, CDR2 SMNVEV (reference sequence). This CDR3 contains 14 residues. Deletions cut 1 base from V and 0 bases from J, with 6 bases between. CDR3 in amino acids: CASSLYSLNTEAFF. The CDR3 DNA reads TGTGCCAGCAGTTTATACAGTTTGAACACTGAAGCTTTCTTT.

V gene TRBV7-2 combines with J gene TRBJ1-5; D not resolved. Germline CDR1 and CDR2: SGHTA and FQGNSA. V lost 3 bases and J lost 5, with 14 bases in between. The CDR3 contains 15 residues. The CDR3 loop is CASSLGSGSDQPQHF. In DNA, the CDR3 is TGTGCCAGCAGCTTGGGGTCGGGGTCAGATCAGCCCCAGCATTTT.

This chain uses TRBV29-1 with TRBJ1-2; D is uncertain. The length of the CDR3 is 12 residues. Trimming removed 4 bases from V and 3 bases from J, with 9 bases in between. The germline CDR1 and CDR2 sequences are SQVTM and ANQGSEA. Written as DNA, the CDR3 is TGCAGCGTTGTTGAGGGCGACTATGGCTACACCTTC. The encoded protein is CSVVEGDYGYTF. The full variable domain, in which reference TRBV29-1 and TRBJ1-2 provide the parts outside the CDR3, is SAVISQKPSRDICQRGTSLTIQCQVDSQVTMMFWYRQQPGQSLTLIATANQGSEATYESGFVIDKFPISRPNLTFSTLTVSNMSPEDSSIYLCSVVEGDYGYTFGSGTRLTVV.

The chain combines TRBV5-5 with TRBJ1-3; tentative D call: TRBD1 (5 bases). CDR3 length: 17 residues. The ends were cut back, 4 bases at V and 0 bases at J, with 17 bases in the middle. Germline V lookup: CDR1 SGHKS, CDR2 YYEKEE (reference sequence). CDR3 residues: CASSPLGAANSGNTIYF. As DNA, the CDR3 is TGTGCCAGCAGCCCCTTAGGGGCAGCGAACTCTGGAAACACCATATATTTT.

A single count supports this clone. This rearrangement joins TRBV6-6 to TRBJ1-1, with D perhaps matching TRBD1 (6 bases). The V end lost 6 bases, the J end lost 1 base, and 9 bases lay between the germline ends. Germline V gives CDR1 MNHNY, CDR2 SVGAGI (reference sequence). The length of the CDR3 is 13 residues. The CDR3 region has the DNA TGTGCCAGCAGGGACAGAGAGAACACTGAAGCTTTCTTT. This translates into CASRDRENTEAFF.

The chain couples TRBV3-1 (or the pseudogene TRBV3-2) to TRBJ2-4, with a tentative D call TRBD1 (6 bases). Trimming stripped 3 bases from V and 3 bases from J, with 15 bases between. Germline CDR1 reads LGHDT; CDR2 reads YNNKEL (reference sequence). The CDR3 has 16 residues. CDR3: CASSQIQDRLKNIQYF. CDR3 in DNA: TGTGCCAGCAGCCAGATCCAAGACAGGCTCAAAAACATTCAGTACTTC.

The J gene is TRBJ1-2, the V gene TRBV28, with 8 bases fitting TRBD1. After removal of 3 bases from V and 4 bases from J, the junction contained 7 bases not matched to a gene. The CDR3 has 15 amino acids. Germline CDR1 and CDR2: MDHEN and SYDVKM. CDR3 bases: TGTGCCAGCAGTTTTTCAGGGGGCTCCCGCTATGGCTACACCTTC. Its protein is CASSFSGGSRYGYTF.

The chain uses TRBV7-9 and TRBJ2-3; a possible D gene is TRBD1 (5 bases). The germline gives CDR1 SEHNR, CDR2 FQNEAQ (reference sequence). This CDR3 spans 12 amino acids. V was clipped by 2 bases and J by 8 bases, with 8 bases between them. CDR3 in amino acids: CASSLTGPTQYF. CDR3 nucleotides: TGTGCCAGCAGCTTAACAGGCCCTACGCAGTATTTT.

CDR3: CASSLKGGYTEAFF. The CDR3 DNA reads TGTGCCAGCAGCTTAAAGGGGGGGTACACTGAAGCTTTCTTT. The chain has TRBV5-4 and TRBJ1-1, with a tentative D call TRBD1 (6 bases). CDR3 length: 14 residues. Per germline, CDR1 SGHNT and CDR2 YYREEE (reference sequence). The ends were cut back, 2 bases at V and 3 bases at J, with 11 bases in the middle.

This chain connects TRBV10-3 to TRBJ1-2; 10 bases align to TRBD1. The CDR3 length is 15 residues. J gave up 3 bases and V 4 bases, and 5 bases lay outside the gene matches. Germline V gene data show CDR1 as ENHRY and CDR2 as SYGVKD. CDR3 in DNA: TGTGCCATCAGTGGCTCCGGGACAGGGGACTATGGCTACACCTTC. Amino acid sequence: CAISGSGTGDYGYTF.

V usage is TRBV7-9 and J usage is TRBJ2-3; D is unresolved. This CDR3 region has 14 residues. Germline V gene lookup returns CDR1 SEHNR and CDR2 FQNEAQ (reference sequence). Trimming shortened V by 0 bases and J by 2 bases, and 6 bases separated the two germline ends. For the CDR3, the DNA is TGTGCCAGCAGCTTAGCCAGTGACACAGATACGCAGTATTTT. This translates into CASSLASDTDTQYF.

Here the CDR3 DNA reads TGTGCCAGCAGCTTAGTTAATCTTCTGGAGGAGCAGTACTTC. This encodes CASSLVNLLEEQYF. The chain has TRBV7-9 and TRBJ2-7; D ambiguous. The germline V gene has CDR1 SEHNR and CDR2 FQNEAQ (reference sequence). The CDR3 has 14 residues. V was clipped by 1 base and J by 7 bases, with 14 bases between them.

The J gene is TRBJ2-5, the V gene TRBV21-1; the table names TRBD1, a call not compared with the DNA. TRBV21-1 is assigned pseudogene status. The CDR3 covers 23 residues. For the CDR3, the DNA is TGTGCCAGCAGCATAAAAAAATTGGTCCCCCGGGACAGGAACACCCTAGCAGTAGAGACCCAGTACTTC. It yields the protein CASSIKKLVPRDRNTLAVETQYF.

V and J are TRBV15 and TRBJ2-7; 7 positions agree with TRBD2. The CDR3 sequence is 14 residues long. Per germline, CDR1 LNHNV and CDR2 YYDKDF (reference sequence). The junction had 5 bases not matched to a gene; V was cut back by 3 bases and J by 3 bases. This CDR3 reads CATSSGGINYEQYF. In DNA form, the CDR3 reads TGTGCCACCAGCAGCGGGGGGATTAACTACGAGCAGTACTTC.

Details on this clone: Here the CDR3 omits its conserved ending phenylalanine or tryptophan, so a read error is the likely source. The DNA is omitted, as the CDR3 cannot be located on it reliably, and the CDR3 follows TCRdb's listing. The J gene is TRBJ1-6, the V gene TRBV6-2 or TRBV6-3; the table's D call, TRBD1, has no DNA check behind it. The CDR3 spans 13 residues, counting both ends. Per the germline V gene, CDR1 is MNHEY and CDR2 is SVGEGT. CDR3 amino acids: CASSSQTGKIWIS.

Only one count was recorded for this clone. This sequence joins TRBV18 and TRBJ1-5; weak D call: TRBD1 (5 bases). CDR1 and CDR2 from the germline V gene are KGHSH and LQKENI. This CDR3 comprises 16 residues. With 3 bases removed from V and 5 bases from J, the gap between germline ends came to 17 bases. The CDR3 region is CASSPEEGRRDQPQHF. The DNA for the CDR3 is TGTGCCAGCTCACCTGAGGAGGGGAGAAGGGATCAGCCCCAGCATTTT.

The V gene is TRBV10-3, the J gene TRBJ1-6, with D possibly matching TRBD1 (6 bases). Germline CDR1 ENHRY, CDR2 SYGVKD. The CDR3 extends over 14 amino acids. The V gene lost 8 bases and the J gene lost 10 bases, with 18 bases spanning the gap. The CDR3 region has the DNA TGTGCCATCGGCCTGGGACAAGCCGACTCACCCCTCCACTTT. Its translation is CAIGLGQADSPLHF.

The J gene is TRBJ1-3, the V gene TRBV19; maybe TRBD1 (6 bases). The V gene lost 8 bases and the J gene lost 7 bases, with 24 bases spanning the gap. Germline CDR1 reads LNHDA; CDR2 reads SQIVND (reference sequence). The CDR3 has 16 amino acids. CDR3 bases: TGTGCCAGTCTCCGGGGGGCCACCAACGTCGGGAACACCATATATTTT. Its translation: CASLRGATNVGNTIYF.

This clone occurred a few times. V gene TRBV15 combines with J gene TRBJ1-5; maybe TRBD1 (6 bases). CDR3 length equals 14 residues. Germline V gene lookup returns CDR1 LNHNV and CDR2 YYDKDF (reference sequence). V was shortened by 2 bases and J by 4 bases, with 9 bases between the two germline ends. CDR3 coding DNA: TGTGCCACCAGCAGAACCACAGGGAATCAGCCCCAGCATTTT. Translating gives CATSRTTGNQPQHF.